The 32 T cell receptor beta chains given below trace back to one sample, sequenced in a study of cytomegalovirus exposure and HLA in healthy donors (dated by TCRdb to about 2017). Library generation was performed with the immunoSEQ multiplex PCR assay. For the multiplex PCR, a mixture combining 60 forward primers for TCR Vbeta segments and 13 reverse primers for TCR Jbeta segments was used. The source is immuneACCESS, and TCRdb retained only in-frame sequences with V and J called. Part of the clones is not carried over; for the studies checked, unresolved V genes explain less than half of this, and the remainder is unexplained. The sample yields 74,000 or so clones; 70% to 85% were counted once. Jointly, the top ten make up 2.5% to 3.5% of the sample. What was sequenced was PBMCs. The receptor set was obtained from a man over 45 in good health and CMV-seropositive.

The gene calls are TRBV7-9 and TRBJ2-2; 8 positions match TRBD1. CDR1 and CDR2 (germline): SEHNR, FQNEAQ (reference sequence). V shed 5 bases, J shed 0 bases, and the junction held 11 bases outside the gene matches. This CDR3 is 18 amino acids long. The CDR3 here is CASSGRTGKISNTGELFF. In DNA form, the CDR3 reads TGTGCCAGCAGCGGGAGGACAGGGAAGATTTCGAACACCGGGGAGCTGTTTTTT.

The chain links TRBV5-8 to TRBJ2-3; D is possibly TRBD2 (5 bases). V shed 6 bases and J shed 0 bases, with 11 bases lying between them. The CDR3 runs 14 residues. Germline loops: CDR1 SGHTS, CDR2 YDEGEE. CDR3 DNA sequence: TGTGCCAGCATCCAACTAGGGAGCACAGATACGCAGTATTTT. This translates into CASIQLGSTDTQYF.

The chain uses TRBV7-3 and TRBJ2-7; TRBD2 matches at 10 bases. CDR3 length equals 15 residues. Germline V CDR1 and CDR2: SGHTA, FQGTGA. The V segment lost 5 bases and the J segment 3 bases; nucleotides outside the gene matches: 7. This CDR3 is CASSPSSGRDYEQYF. CDR3 DNA: TGTGCCAGCAGCCCCTCTAGCGGGAGAGACTACGAGCAGTACTTC.

The chain recombines TRBV19 with TRBJ1-6; no clear D gene. Germline assignment: CDR1 LNHDA and CDR2 SQIVND (reference sequence). CDR3 length equals 15 residues. V was cut by 5 bases and J by 8 bases, with 16 bases left in between. The CDR3 DNA is TGTGCCAGTAGTCGCGCAAGTGCCGGGGATTCACCCCTCCACTTT. This sequence encodes CASSRASAGDSPLHF.

V and J are TRBV5-6 and TRBJ1-2, with D possibly TRBD1 on 5 matching bases. Germline CDR1 and CDR2: SGHDT and YYEEEE. The V end lost 4 bases, the J end lost 8 bases, and 12 bases lay between the germline ends. The CDR3 spans 12 residues. As DNA, the CDR3 is TGTGCCAGCAGCAGGGGTCCGGGCGGCTACACCTTC. Its translation: CASSRGPGGYTF.

This clone was seen once. The rearrangement uses TRBV9 and TRBJ2-7, with 11 bases aligning to TRBD1. The V segment lost 3 bases and the J segment 6 bases; nucleotides outside the gene matches: 5. Germline lookup yields CDR1 SGDLS and CDR2 YYNGEE. This CDR3 comprises 14 residues. The CDR3 loop is CASSARTGGGEQYF. For the CDR3, the DNA is TGTGCCAGCAGCGCTCGGACAGGGGGCGGCGAGCAGTACTTC.

The chain couples TRBV5-1 to TRBJ1-1, with D possibly TRBD1 on 5 matching bases. CDR3 size: 14 residues. Germline V gene sequence: CDR1 SGHRS, CDR2 YFSETQ. V dropped 4 bases and J dropped 1 base, with 11 bases sitting between them. Here the CDR3 reads CASSRGTANTEAFF. The CDR3 DNA reads as TGCGCCAGCAGCCGCGGGACGGCGAACACTGAAGCTTTCTTT.

V gene TRBV5-6 combines with J gene TRBJ2-2, with 7 bases identical to TRBD1. The V segment lost 4 bases and the J segment 4 bases; nucleotides outside the gene matches: 7. This CDR3 region has 15 residues. Germline V lookup: CDR1 SGHDT, CDR2 YYEEEE. For the CDR3, the DNA is TGTGCCAGCAGCGTAGGGGCAGGGGGCACCGGGGAGCTGTTTTTT. Protein sequence: CASSVGAGGTGELFF.

This clone was picked up one time. Additional DNA sequences in this sample encode the identical CDR3. The rearrangement links TRBV11-3 to TRBJ2-7; 8 bases align to TRBD1. The junction had 6 bases not matched to a gene; V was cut back by 0 bases and J by 5 bases. Germline loops: CDR1 SGHNT, CDR2 YENEEA. This CDR3 is 15 amino acids long. For the CDR3, the DNA is TGTGCCAGCAGCTTAGATCGTCCAGGGGGCAACGAGCAGTACTTC. This codes for CASSLDRPGGNEQYF.

The chain has TRBV6-4 and TRBJ1-6; D is unclear. The CDR3 is 10 residues long. Per the germline V gene, CDR1 is MRHNA and CDR2 is SNTAGT. V was pared by 2 bases and J by 12 bases, with 2 bases between. The CDR3 DNA reads as TGTGCCAGCAGTGACCTACCCCTCCACTTT. The encoded protein is CASSDLPLHF.

The chain combines TRBV7-3 with TRBJ2-1; 13 bases align to TRBD2. This CDR3 is built from 14 residues. After removal of 5 bases from V and 12 bases from J, the junction contained 7 bases not matched to a gene. Germline CDR1 reads SGHTA; CDR2 reads FQGTGA. The CDR3: CASSMGLAGRSQFF. The DNA of the CDR3 is TGTGCCAGCAGCATGGGACTAGCGGGAAGGTCGCAGTTCTTC.

This clone occurred once. This chain joins TRBV19 and TRBJ2-1, with TRBD2 identical over 10 bases. J lost 8 bases, V lost 5 bases, and 12 bases had no gene match. Germline V gene data show CDR1 as LNHDA and CDR2 as SQIVND (reference sequence). The CDR3 contains 16 residues. CDR3 in DNA: TGTGCCAGTAGTCATGCAGCGGGAGGGCCGAGGGATGAGCAGTTCTTC. Encoded protein: CASSHAAGGPRDEQFF.

V usage is TRBV5-4 and J usage is TRBJ2-5; the D gene is possibly TRBD2 (5 bases). This CDR3 is 14 amino acids long. CDR1 and CDR2 from the germline V gene are SGHNT and YYREEE (reference sequence). Trimming pared 4 bases from V and 5 bases from J, leaving 15 bases between. This CDR3 reads CASSHILGPETQYF. The CDR3 DNA reads TGTGCCAGCAGCCATATACTAGGCCCCGAGACCCAGTACTTC.

The chain links TRBV7-3 to TRBJ2-1, with 8 bases matching TRBD1. CDR1 and CDR2 from the germline V gene are SGHTA and FQGTGA. The CDR3 covers 15 residues. J lost 0 bases, V lost 5 bases, and 3 bases had no gene match. The chain's CDR3 is CASSTTGGSYNEQFF. In DNA form, the CDR3 reads TGTGCCAGCAGCACTACAGGGGGCTCCTACAATGAGCAGTTCTTC.

Only one count was recorded for this clone. This chain joins TRBV7-9 and TRBJ2-5; 11 bases are a match to TRBD2. The CDR3 loop spans 15 amino acids. V dropped 2 bases and J dropped 1; count of bases not matched to a gene: 0. Germline CDR1 SEHNR, CDR2 FQNEAQ (reference sequence). CDR3 nucleotides: TGTGCCAGCAGCTTAACTAGCGGGAGCCAAGAGACCCAGTACTTC. It is translated as CASSLTSGSQETQYF.

The chain links TRBV7-2 to TRBJ2-6; D possibly corresponds to TRBD1 (5 bases). The CDR3 loop spans 15 amino acids. V lost 5 bases, J lost 2 bases, and 10 bases lay in between. Looked up from germline, CDR1 is SGHTA and CDR2 is FQGNSA. DNA for the CDR3: TGTGCCAGCAGCCCCAGGGTGGCTGGGGCCAACGTCCTGACTTTC. This encodes CASSPRVAGANVLTF.

The rearrangement links TRBV21-1 to TRBJ1-1. TRBV21-1 is deemed a pseudogene. This CDR3 has 12 residues. The CDR3 reads CASSSNFAEAFF. CDR3 nucleotides: TGTGCCAGCAGCAGTAATTTCGCTGAAGCTTTCTTT.

The CDR3 DNA is TGTGCCAGCAGTGTTCTCTCCGGGGAAAAACTGTTTTTT. This translates into CASSVLSGEKLFF. This rearrangement joins TRBV25-1 to TRBJ1-4; D is unclear. The V end was cut by 4 bases, the J end by 8 bases, with 11 bases between. The CDR3 loop spans 13 amino acids. Germline V gene data show CDR1 as MGHDK and CDR2 as SYGVNS.

The V call is TRBV19, the J call TRBJ1-5; D is perhaps TRBD1 (6 bases). Trimming left V 6 bases short and J 0 bases short, with 18 bases between. The germline V gene has CDR1 LNHDA and CDR2 SQIVND (reference sequence). The CDR3 has 17 amino acids. The CDR3 loop is CASSYLGQKYSNQPQHF. For the CDR3, the DNA is TGTGCCAGTAGCTATCTCGGACAGAAGTATAGCAATCAGCCCCAGCATTTT.

This chain joins TRBV7-9 and TRBJ2-1; tentative D call: TRBD2 (6 bases). Trimming took off 5 bases at V and 3 bases at J, with 23 bases between the two ends. This CDR3 spans 18 amino acids. Looked up from germline, CDR1 is SEHNR and CDR2 is FQNEAQ (reference sequence). The CDR3 loop reads CASSGPFGGQVFYNEQFF. In nucleotides, the CDR3 is TGTGCCAGCAGCGGACCATTCGGAGGGCAGGTTTTCTACAATGAGCAGTTCTTC.

The J gene is TRBJ1-1, the V gene TRBV7-8, with TRBD1 matching 7 bases. There are 15 residues in the CDR3. Trimming cost V 0 bases and J 4 bases; bases outside gene matches: 5. Germline-derived CDR1 and CDR2 are SGHVS and FQNEAQ. The CDR3 loop is CASSLASGGTTEAFF. Here the CDR3 DNA reads TGTGCCAGCAGCTTAGCATCAGGGGGGACCACTGAAGCTTTCTTT.

The rearrangement joins TRBV21-1 to TRBJ1-1; the table's D call, TRBD1, was not checked against the DNA. TRBV21-1 constitutes a pseudogene. The CDR3 length is 15 residues. This CDR3 reads CASSRQGTMNTEAFF. CDR3 DNA: TGTGCCAGCAGCCGGCAGGGGACGATGAACACTGAAGCTTTCTTT.

The chain combines TRBV30 with TRBJ2-6; weak D call: TRBD1 (6 bases). Trimming shortened V by 7 bases and J by 0 bases, and 13 bases separated the two germline ends. CDR1 GTSNPN and CDR2 SVGIG come from the germline V gene (reference sequence). This CDR3 spans 15 amino acids. The CDR3 is CAFAQGHSGANVLTF. CDR3 sequence (DNA): TGTGCCTTCGCACAGGGTCACTCTGGGGCCAACGTCCTGACTTTC.

To note about this clone: Germline is not matched at one junction end, which may reflect a read error. The chain joins TRBV30 to TRBJ1-2; maybe TRBD1 (6 bases). Germline V lookup: CDR1 GTSNPN, CDR2 SVGIG (reference sequence). This CDR3 has 15 residues. CDR3 region: CAWSGTVPRLYDYTF. In DNA, the CDR3 is TGTGCCTGGAGTGGGACAGTACCCCGTCTCTATGACTACACCTTC.

V usage is TRBV10-3 and J usage is TRBJ2-3; 12 bases map to TRBD2. The CDR3 covers 16 residues. After removal of 6 bases from V and 7 bases from J, the junction contained 11 bases not matched to a gene. Germline V gene sequence: CDR1 ENHRY, CDR2 SYGVKD. The CDR3: CAISPGTSGLSNTQYF. The CDR3 nucleotides read TGTGCCATCAGCCCTGGGACTAGCGGGCTGTCGAATACGCAGTATTTT.

This chain uses TRBV9 with TRBJ1-2; weak D call: TRBD1 (5 bases). From germline, CDR1 is SGDLS and CDR2 YYNGEE. V lost 3 bases to trimming and J lost 4 bases, with 16 bases between them. This CDR3 spans 15 amino acids. The CDR3 reads CASSGVGGLPYGYTF. As DNA, the CDR3 is TGTGCCAGCAGCGGGGTTGGGGGACTTCCCTATGGCTACACCTTC.

This clone was picked up one time. The chain is built from TRBV7-2 and TRBJ2-7; D might be TRBD2 (5 bases). Trimming left V 3 bases short and J 0 bases short, with 15 bases between. Germline V gene data show CDR1 as SGHTA and CDR2 as FQGNSA. This CDR3 has 16 amino acids. The CDR3 loop reads CASSLGGPLLSYEQYF. Here the CDR3 DNA reads TGTGCCAGCAGCTTGGGCGGGCCCCTGCTCTCCTACGAGCAGTACTTC.

V and J are TRBV29-1 and TRBJ2-1; TRBD2 agrees at 10 bases. CDR3 length: 13 amino acids. With 7 bases clipped from V and 6 bases from J, the junction kept 6 bases outside the gene matches. Germline V gene sequence: CDR1 SQVTM, CDR2 ANQGSEA. This CDR3 is CSARLAGFNEQFF. The CDR3 DNA reads as TGCAGCGCCAGACTAGCGGGCTTCAATGAGCAGTTCTTC.

This clone has more than one count but fewer than ten. This CDR3 is CASGIGTRVYEQYF. The CDR3 DNA reads TGTGCTAGTGGTATCGGGACTCGAGTCTACGAGCAGTACTTC. The rearrangement joins TRBV12-5 to TRBJ2-7; a possible D gene is TRBD2 (6 bases). Germline lookup yields CDR1 LGHNT and CDR2 FRNRAP. Trimming shortened V by 5 bases and J by 3 bases, and 14 bases separated the two germline ends. This CDR3 contains 14 residues.

The sample holds a few counts of this clone. This chain links TRBV4-1 with TRBJ1-5, with 10 bases fitting TRBD1. V lost 3 bases and J lost 4; bases outside the gene matches: 9. The length of the CDR3 is 17 residues. Germline CDR1 MGHRA, CDR2 YSYEKL. This CDR3 is CASSHAPLDRGNQPQHF. DNA of the CDR3: TGCGCCAGCAGCCACGCACCATTGGACAGGGGGAATCAGCCCCAGCATTTT.

The chain couples TRBV30 to TRBJ1-2, with a weak D call TRBD1 (5 bases). Between the trimmed V and J ends, which lost 0 bases and 7 bases, there was a span of 12 bases. The CDR3 spans 13 residues. Per the germline V gene, CDR1 is GTSNPN and CDR2 is SVGIG (reference sequence). Here the CDR3 reads CAWSVGQGGGYTF. The CDR3 nucleotides read TGTGCCTGGAGTGTAGGTCAGGGTGGTGGCTACACCTTC.

The CDR3: CASSFSWLAGADTQYF. In DNA, the CDR3 is TGTGCCAGCAGCTTCAGTTGGCTAGCGGGAGCGGATACGCAGTATTTT. The chain links TRBV7-9 to TRBJ2-3; 10 bases are a match to TRBD2. The CDR3 spans 16 residues. The V gene end was trimmed by 3 bases and the J gene end by 6 bases; junction bases not matched to a gene: 9. The germline gives CDR1 SEHNR, CDR2 FQNEAQ (reference sequence).